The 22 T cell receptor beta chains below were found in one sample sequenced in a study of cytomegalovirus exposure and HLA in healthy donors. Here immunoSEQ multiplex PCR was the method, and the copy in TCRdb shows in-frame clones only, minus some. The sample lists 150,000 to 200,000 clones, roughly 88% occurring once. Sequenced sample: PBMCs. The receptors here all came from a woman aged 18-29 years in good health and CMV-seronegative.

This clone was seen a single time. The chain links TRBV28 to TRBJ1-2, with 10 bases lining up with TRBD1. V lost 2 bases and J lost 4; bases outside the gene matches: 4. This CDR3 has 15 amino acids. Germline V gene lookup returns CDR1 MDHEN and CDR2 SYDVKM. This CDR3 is CASSLGTGAPYGYTF. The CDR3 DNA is TGTGCCAGCAGTTTAGGGACAGGGGCTCCCTATGGCTACACCTTC.

CDR3: CSVPREGTEAFF. The CDR3 DNA reads TGCAGCGTTCCCAGGGAAGGCACTGAAGCTTTCTTT. The chain links TRBV29-1 to TRBJ1-1, with D perhaps TRBD1 (5 bases). The V end was cut by 5 bases, the J end by 4 bases, with 11 bases between. Germline lookup yields CDR1 SQVTM and CDR2 ANQGSEA. This CDR3 region has 12 residues.

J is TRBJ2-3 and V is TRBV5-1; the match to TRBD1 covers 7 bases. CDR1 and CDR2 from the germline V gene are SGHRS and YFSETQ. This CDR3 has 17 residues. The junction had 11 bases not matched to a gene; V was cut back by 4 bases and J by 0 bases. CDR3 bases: TGCGCCAGCAGCCCAGAAAACAGGGGACCCAGCACAGATACGCAGTATTTT. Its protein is CASSPENRGPSTDTQYF.

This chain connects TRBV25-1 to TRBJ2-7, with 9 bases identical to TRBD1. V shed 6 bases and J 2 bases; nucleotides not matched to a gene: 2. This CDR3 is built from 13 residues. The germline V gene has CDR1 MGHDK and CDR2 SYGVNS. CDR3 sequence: CASRRQGAYEQYF. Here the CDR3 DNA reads TGTGCCAGCAGGAGACAGGGGGCCTACGAGCAGTACTTC.

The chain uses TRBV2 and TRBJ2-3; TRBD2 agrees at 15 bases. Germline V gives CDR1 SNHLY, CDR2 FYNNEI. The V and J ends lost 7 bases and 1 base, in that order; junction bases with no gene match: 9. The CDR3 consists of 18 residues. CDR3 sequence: CASNAGLAGGRGTDTQYF. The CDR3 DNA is TGTGCCAGCAACGCCGGACTAGCGGGGGGGCGGGGCACAGATACGCAGTATTTT.

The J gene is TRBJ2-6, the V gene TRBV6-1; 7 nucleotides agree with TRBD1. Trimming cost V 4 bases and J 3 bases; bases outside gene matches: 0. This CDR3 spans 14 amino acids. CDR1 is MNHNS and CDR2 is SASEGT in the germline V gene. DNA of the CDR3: TGTGCCAGCAGTGGACAGGGTGGGGCCAACGTCCTGACTTTC. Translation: CASSGQGGANVLTF.

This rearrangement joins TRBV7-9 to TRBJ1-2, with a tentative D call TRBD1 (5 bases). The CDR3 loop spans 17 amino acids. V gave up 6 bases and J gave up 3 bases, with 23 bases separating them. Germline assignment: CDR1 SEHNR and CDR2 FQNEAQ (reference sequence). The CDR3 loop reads CASRQGPGRVWDYGYTF. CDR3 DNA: TGTGCCAGCAGACAAGGGCCAGGGAGGGTCTGGGACTATGGCTACACCTTC.

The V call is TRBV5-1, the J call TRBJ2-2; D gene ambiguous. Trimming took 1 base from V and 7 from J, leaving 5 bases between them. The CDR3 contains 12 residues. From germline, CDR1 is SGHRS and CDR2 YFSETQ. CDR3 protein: CASSLFIGELFF. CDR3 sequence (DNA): TGCGCCAGCAGCTTGTTCATCGGGGAGCTGTTTTTT.

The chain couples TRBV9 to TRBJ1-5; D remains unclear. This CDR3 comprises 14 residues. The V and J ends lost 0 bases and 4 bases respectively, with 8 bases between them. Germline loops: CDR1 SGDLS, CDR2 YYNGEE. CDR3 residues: CASSVGAFNQPQHF. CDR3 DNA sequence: TGTGCCAGCAGCGTAGGGGCCTTTAATCAGCCCCAGCATTTT.

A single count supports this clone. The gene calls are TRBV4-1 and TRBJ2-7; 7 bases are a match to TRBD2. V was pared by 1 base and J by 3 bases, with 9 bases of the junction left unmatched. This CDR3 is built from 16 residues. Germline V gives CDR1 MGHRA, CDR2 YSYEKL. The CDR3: CASSQASGRGNYEQYF. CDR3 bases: TGCGCCAGCAGCCAAGCTTCCGGGCGGGGGAACTACGAGCAGTACTTC.

The CDR3 nucleotides read TGTGCCAGCAGTGCCCTATATAGCAATCAGCCCCAGCATTTT. Translating gives CASSALYSNQPQHF. The chain employs TRBV27 and TRBJ1-5; D unclear. The germline V gene encodes CDR1 MNHEY and CDR2 SMNVEV (reference sequence). The CDR3 sequence is 14 residues long. The V end was cut by 5 bases, the J end by 0 bases, with 8 bases between.

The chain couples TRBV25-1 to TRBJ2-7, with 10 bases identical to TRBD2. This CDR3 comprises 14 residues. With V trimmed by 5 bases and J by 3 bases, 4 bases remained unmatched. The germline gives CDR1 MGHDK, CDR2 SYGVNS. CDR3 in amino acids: CASSKREGFYEQYF. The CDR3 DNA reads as TGTGCCAGCAGTAAGCGGGAGGGGTTCTACGAGCAGTACTTC.

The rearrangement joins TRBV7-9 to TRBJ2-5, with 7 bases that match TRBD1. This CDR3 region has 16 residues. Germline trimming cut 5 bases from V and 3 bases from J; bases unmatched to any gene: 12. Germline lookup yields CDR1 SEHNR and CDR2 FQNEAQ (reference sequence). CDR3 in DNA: TGTGCCAGCAGCCCAGGGGGACAGCGGAGAGAAGAGACCCAGTACTTC. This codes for CASSPGGQRREETQYF.

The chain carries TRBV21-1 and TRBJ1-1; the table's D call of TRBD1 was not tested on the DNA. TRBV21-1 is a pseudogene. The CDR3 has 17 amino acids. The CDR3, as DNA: TGTGCCAGCAGCAAAGAACCACCGACAGGGGAGGAGGTTGAAGCTTTCTTT. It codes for CASSKEPPTGEEVEAFF.

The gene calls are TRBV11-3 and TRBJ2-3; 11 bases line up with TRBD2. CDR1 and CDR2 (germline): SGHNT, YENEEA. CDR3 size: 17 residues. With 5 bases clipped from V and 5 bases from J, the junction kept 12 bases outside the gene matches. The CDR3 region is CASSRSSGGIGGDTQYF. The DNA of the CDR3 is TGTGCCAGCAGCCGTTCTAGCGGGGGGATCGGGGGAGATACGCAGTATTTT.

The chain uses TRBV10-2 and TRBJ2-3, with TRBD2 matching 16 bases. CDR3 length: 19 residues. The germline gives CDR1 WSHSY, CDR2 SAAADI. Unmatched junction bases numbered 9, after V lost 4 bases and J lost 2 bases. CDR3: CASSAPGLAGGWVTDTQYF. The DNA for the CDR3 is TGCGCCAGCAGTGCTCCGGGACTAGCGGGAGGGTGGGTCACAGATACGCAGTATTTT.

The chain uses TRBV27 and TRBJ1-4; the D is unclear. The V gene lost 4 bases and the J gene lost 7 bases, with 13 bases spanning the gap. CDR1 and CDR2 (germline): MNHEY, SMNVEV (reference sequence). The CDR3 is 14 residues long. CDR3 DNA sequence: TGTGCCAGCAGTTCGAGAGGGCGTACTGAAAAACTGTTTTTT. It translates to CASSSRGRTEKLFF.

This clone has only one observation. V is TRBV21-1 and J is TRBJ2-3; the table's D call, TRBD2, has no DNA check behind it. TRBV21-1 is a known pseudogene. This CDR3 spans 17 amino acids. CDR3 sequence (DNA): TGTGCCAGCAGCAAAGGGAGGGCTAGCGGGGGAACAGATACGCAGTATTTT. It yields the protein CASSKGRASGGTDTQYF.

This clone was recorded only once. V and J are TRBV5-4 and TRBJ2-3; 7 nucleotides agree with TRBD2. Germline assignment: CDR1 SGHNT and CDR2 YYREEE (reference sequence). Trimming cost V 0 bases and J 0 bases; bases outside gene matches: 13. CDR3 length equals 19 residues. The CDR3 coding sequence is TGTGCCAGCAGCTTGGGGGGTGGGCTAGCGGAGGGGAGCACAGATACGCAGTATTTT. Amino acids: CASSLGGGLAEGSTDTQYF.

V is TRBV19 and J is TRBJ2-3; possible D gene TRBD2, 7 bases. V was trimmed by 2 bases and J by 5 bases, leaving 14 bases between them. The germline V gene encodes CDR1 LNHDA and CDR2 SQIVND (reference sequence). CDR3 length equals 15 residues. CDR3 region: CASSIWGRGVDTQYF. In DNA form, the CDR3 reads TGTGCCAGTAGTATATGGGGGAGGGGGGTAGATACGCAGTATTTT.

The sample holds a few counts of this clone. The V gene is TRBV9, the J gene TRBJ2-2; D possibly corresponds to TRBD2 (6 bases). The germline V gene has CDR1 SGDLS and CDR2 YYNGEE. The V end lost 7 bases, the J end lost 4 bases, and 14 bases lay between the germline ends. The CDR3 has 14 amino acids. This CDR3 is CASRELAGTGELFF. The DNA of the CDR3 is TGTGCCAGCCGGGAACTAGCTGGCACCGGGGAGCTGTTTTTT.

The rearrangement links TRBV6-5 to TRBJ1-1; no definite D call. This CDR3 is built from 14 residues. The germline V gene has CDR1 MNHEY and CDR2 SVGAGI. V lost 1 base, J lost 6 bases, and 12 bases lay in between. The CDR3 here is CASSYLAGGPEAFF. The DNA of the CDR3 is TGTGCCAGCAGTTACTTAGCCGGTGGTCCTGAAGCTTTCTTT.